One sample yielded the 23 T cell receptor beta chains listed below, sequenced in a study of T cell clonality in common variable immunodeficiency. Regarding the study as a whole: Common variable immunodeficiency TCR beta sequences reportedly had fewer deletions and N-nucleotide insertions.

Here immunoSEQ multiplex PCR was the method, and the copy in TCRdb shows in-frame clones only, minus some. Observed in the sample are some 42,000 clones, none of them singletons. These receptors' targets are unknown. Sample: peripheral blood mononuclear cells. These receptors were taken from a human donor with common variable immunodeficiency.

This clone was detected a few times. The CDR3 extends 3 residues past the end of the read, so its final part is completed from the germline J gene. The chain couples TRBV2 to TRBJ1-3; D may be TRBD1 (5 bases). Trimming pared 4 bases from V and 3 bases from J, leaving 13 bases between. CDR1 is SNHLY, CDR2 FYNNEI, per germline. The CDR3 runs 15 residues. The CDR3 bases that were read are TGTGCCAGCAGTGTGTCAGGGCAAATTGGAAACACC. This translates into CASSVSGQIGNT. The entire CDR3 sequence reads CASSVSGQIGNTIYF.

At least ten counts were recorded for this clone. The CDR3 end falls 3 residues outside the read, so it is completed with the germline J gene. The J gene is TRBJ2-1, the V gene TRBV5-1; TRBD1 matches at 7 bases. The CDR3 runs 15 residues. V lost 2 bases and J lost 2; bases outside the gene matches: 4. The germline V gene encodes CDR1 SGHRS and CDR2 YFSETQ. Incomplete CDR3 DNA: TGCGCCAGCAGCTTCGGACAGGTAGCCTACAATGAG. Its translation is CASSFGQVAYNE. The entire CDR3 protein reads CASSFGQVAYNEQFF.

This clone was recorded at least ten times. Read sequence stops 3 residues before the CDR3 end, and the germline J gene provides the missing end. This rearrangement joins TRBV20-1 to TRBJ1-1, with D tentatively TRBD1 (5 bases). The CDR3 consists of 12 residues. Trimming took off 2 bases at V and 2 bases at J, with 6 bases between the two ends. Per germline, CDR1 DFQATT and CDR2 SNEGSKA (reference sequence). The CDR3 region is CSARQGNTEAFF. Incomplete CDR3 DNA: TGCAGTGCTAGACAGGGTAACACTGAA.

Many counts were recorded for this clone. The CDR3 end is not reached by the read, which stops 3 residues before it; the germline J gene fills it in. The chain combines TRBV7-6 with TRBJ2-3; D is unclear. The CDR3 has 12 residues. With 7 bases removed from V and 3 bases from J, the gap between germline ends came to 8 bases. Germline loops: CDR1 SGHVS, CDR2 FNYEAQ. CDR3 DNA, as far as it was read: TGTGCCAGCACCCCCCTTACAGATACG. Translated, it gives CASTPLTDT. The CDR3 as a whole reads CASTPLTDTQYF.

This clone was seen repeatedly, ten times or more. The CDR3 goes on 3 residues after the read ends, and that part is filled in from the germline J gene. V gene TRBV11-3 combines with J gene TRBJ2-3; TRBD2 matches 9 bases. This CDR3 region has 14 residues. Germline assignment: CDR1 SGHNT and CDR2 YENEEA. The ends lost 5 bases at V and 4 bases at J; junction bases unmatched: 4. CDR3 DNA, as far as it was read: TGTGCCAGCAGCCAGGGACTAGCAGCAGATACG. This gives the protein CASSQGLAADT. The whole CDR3 protein is CASSQGLAADTQYF.

This clone has a count of ten or more. Read data end 3 residues before the CDR3 end; the end is taken from the germline J gene. The chain has TRBV19 and TRBJ1-2; D is unresolved. The CDR3 has 12 amino acids. Trimming shortened V by 3 bases and J by 3 bases, and 5 bases separated the two germline ends. Germline assignment: CDR1 LNHDA and CDR2 SQIVND (reference sequence). CDR3 in amino acids: CASSIDYYGYTF. The sequenced CDR3 bases are TGTGCCAGTAGTATTGACTACTATGGC. Full variable domain (remainder filled in from reference TRBV19 and TRBJ1-2): DGGITQSPKYLFRKEGQNVTLSCEQNLNHDAMYWYRQDPGQGLRLIYYSQIVNDFQKGDIAEGYSVSREKKESFPLTVTSAQKNPTAFYLCASSIDYYGYTFGSGTRLTVV.

In this sample, this clone turned up many times. The read terminates 3 residues before the CDR3 end, so the remaining end is supplied by the germline J gene. The chain couples TRBV18 to TRBJ2-1; possibly TRBD2 for D (6 bases). V shed 3 bases and J shed 7 bases, with 10 bases lying between them. This CDR3 is 13 amino acids long. CDR1 and CDR2 from the germline V gene are KGHSH and LQKENI. CDR3 DNA (partial): TGTGCCAGCTCACCCATTAGCGGTAATGAG. Protein product: CASSPISGNE. The CDR3 as a whole reads CASSPISGNEQFF.

This clone was seen a handful of times. The read ends 3 residues early relative to the CDR3; the germline J gene fills the gap. This rearrangement joins TRBV7-6 to TRBJ2-3, with D possibly matching TRBD2 (7 bases). This CDR3 region has 16 residues. The germline V gene encodes CDR1 SGHVS and CDR2 FNYEAQ. This CDR3 reads CASSPAFVAGASTQYF. The covered CDR3 bases are TGTGCCAGCAGCCCGGCGTTCGTGGCGGGGGCTTCGACG.

In this sample, this clone turned up a few times. The missing CDR3 end, 3 residues past where the read stops, is filled in from the germline J gene. In the same sample, other DNA sequences code for this CDR3. This chain uses TRBV18 with TRBJ2-4; a possible D gene is TRBD2 (6 bases). This CDR3 contains 15 residues. V lost 4 bases, J lost 7 bases, and 17 bases lay in between. From germline, CDR1 is KGHSH and CDR2 LQKENI. The CDR3 protein is CASSRTPGVRNIQYF. The sequenced CDR3 bases are TGTGCCAGCTCACGCACCCCGGGGGTGCGGAACATT.

About this clone itself: The read stops 3 residues short of the end of the CDR3; the missing end is completed from the germline J gene. The rearrangement joins TRBV2 to TRBJ2-5; TRBD2 agrees at 8 bases. The trim removed 5 bases at V and 7 bases at J, leaving 6 bases unmatched. CDR3 length: 13 residues. CDR1 SNHLY and CDR2 FYNNEI come from the germline V gene. The CDR3 DNA, read in part, is TGTGCCAGCAGTCGGGGGGGGGAGGGGACC. Amino acid sequence: CASSRGGEGT. The entire CDR3 is CASSRGGEGTQYF.

This clone was seen more than once but under ten times. The observed sequence ends 3 residues before the CDR3 terminus, with the missing tail filled in from the germline J gene. The rearrangement links TRBV6-2 or TRBV6-3 to TRBJ2-1; 11 positions match TRBD2. With V trimmed by 6 bases and J by 4 bases, 11 bases remained unmatched. The CDR3 has 17 residues. The germline CDR1 and CDR2 sequences are MNHEY and SVGEGT. CDR3 sequence: CASRKPGLADSYNEQFF. The covered CDR3 bases are TGTGCCAGCAGGAAACCGGGACTAGCGGATAGTTACAATGAG.

The table lists this clone with many counts. The observed sequence ends 3 residues before the CDR3 terminus, with the missing tail filled in from the germline J gene. J is TRBJ2-1 and V is TRBV28; D is possibly TRBD2 (7 bases). The CDR3 is 14 amino acids. CDR1 and CDR2 (germline): MDHEN, SYDVKM. Trimming took off 6 bases at V and 2 bases at J, with 11 bases between the two ends. CDR3 DNA (partial): TGTGCCAGCAGGAGGGGGGGAGCCTACAATGAG. Protein sequence: CASRRGGAYNE. The full CDR3 protein reads CASRRGGAYNEQFF.

Comments on this clone: The read ends 3 residues early relative to the CDR3; the germline J gene fills the gap. The rearrangement joins TRBV5-1 to TRBJ2-7; 10 positions agree with TRBD1. Germline CDR1 reads SGHRS; CDR2 reads YFSETQ. There are 15 residues in the CDR3. J lost 1 base, V lost 5 bases, and 6 bases had no gene match. CDR3 DNA, as far as it was read: TGCGCCAGCAGGAACCGGGACAGGGGATCCTACGAG. Residues: CASRNRDRGSYE. The whole CDR3 is CASRNRDRGSYEQYF.

Ten or more counts support this clone. Read sequence stops 3 residues before the CDR3 end, and the germline J gene provides the missing end. This rearrangement joins TRBV12-3 or TRBV12-4 to TRBJ1-5; 8 positions agree with TRBD1. The ends lost 7 bases at V and 6 bases at J; junction bases unmatched: 8. The CDR3 has 14 residues. The covered CDR3 bases are TGTGCCAGCACAGAGACAGGGGAGGGTCAGCCC. Translated: CASTETGEGQP. From start to end, the CDR3 is CASTETGEGQPQHF.

This clone has a count of ten or more. The read falls 3 residues short of the CDR3 end, and the missing part is taken from the germline J gene. The chain recombines TRBV4-1 with TRBJ2-2, with TRBD1 identical over 9 bases. CDR3 length equals 15 residues. V lost 4 bases, J lost 1 base, and 1 base stayed unmatched. Germline CDR1 and CDR2: MGHRA and YSYEKL. CDR3: CASSPGQGNTGELFF. CDR3 bases read: TGCGCCAGCAGCCCGGGACAGGGGAACACCGGGGAG.

This clone was counted between two and nine times. The read ends 3 residues early relative to the CDR3; the germline J gene fills the gap. The chain employs TRBV19 and TRBJ1-1; D possibly corresponds to TRBD1 (5 bases). Germline V CDR1 and CDR2: LNHDA, SQIVND (reference sequence). CDR3 length equals 13 residues. The part of the CDR3 DNA that was read is TGTGCCAGTAGTATCGCGGACACCGGTGGG. Translating gives CASSIADTGG. The whole CDR3 is CASSIADTGGAFF.

This clone showed up many times. Read sequence stops 3 residues before the CDR3 end, and the germline J gene provides the missing end. V and J are TRBV29-1 and TRBJ1-1; D is uncertain. The CDR3 covers 12 residues. Germline V gives CDR1 SQVTM, CDR2 ANQGSEA. Deletions cut 6 bases from V and 1 base from J, with 9 bases between. Incomplete CDR3 DNA: TGCAGCGTAGGACGGGGGAACACTGAA. Its protein is CSVGRGNTE. The CDR3 as a whole reads CSVGRGNTEAFF.

The sample holds a few counts of this clone. Partial CDR3 DNA: TGTGCCAGCAGGAAGGGCGCGAACTCTGGAAACACC. This encodes CASRKGANSGNT. The entire CDR3 is CASRKGANSGNTIYF. The chain recombines TRBV11-2 with TRBJ1-3; D is uncertain. The read falls 3 residues short of the CDR3 end, and the missing part is taken from the germline J gene. Trimming pared 6 bases from V and 0 bases from J, leaving 12 bases between. This CDR3 has 15 residues. From germline, CDR1 is SGHAT and CDR2 FQNNGV.

Note on this clone: The read stops 3 residues short of the end of the CDR3; the missing end is completed from the germline J gene. V usage is TRBV19 and J usage is TRBJ2-7; D is perhaps TRBD2 (6 bases). In germline, CDR1 is LNHDA, CDR2 SQIVND (reference sequence). This CDR3 comprises 14 residues. Deletions cut 1 base from V and 2 bases from J, with 9 bases between. The CDR3 sequence is CASSIGGGTYEQYF. Partial CDR3 DNA: TGTGCCAGTAGTATAGGAGGCGGGACCTACGAG.

This clone was counted a few times. Read coverage stops 3 residues before the CDR3 terminus; the germline J gene supplies the remainder. The chain is built from TRBV2 and TRBJ2-2; D might be TRBD2 (6 bases). Germline assignment: CDR1 SNHLY and CDR2 FYNNEI. The length of the CDR3 is 15 residues. V was cut by 6 bases and J by 4 bases, with 15 bases left in between. The CDR3 spells CASRLSGGTTGELFF. The part of the CDR3 DNA that was read is TGTGCCAGCAGACTTAGCGGAGGTACCACCGGGGAG.

This clone has a count of ten or more. Read coverage stops 3 residues before the CDR3 terminus; the germline J gene supplies the remainder. This sequence joins TRBV2 and TRBJ1-1; D is possibly TRBD1 (6 bases). CDR3 length equals 10 residues. Germline CDR1 is SNHLY and CDR2 is FYNNEI. The CDR3 sequence: CASRQERAFF. The part of the CDR3 DNA that was read is TGTGCCAGTCGACAGGAGAGA.

This clone came up a few times. The sequenced fragment ends 3 residues before the CDR3 boundary, so the rest is inferred from the germline J gene. This sample includes further DNA sequences coding for the same CDR3. This chain links TRBV19 with TRBJ2-2; D unresolved. CDR1 LNHDA and CDR2 SQIVND come from the germline V gene (reference sequence). Trimming removed 1 base at V and 2 bases at J, with 14 bases between. The CDR3 has 17 residues. The CDR3 DNA, read in part, is TGTGCCAGTAGTATAGGACACCCCTGGGCAAACACCGGGGAG. Translated, it gives CASSIGHPWANTGE. From start to end, the CDR3 is CASSIGHPWANTGELFF.

This clone was recorded at least ten times. The read ends 3 residues shy of where the CDR3 ends; the end is completed using the germline J gene. The chain carries TRBV11-1 and TRBJ2-3; D is ambiguous. This CDR3 contains 15 residues. Germline CDR1 SGHAT, CDR2 FQDESV (reference sequence). V lost 1 base, J lost 3 bases, and 11 bases lay in between. The CDR3 DNA, read in part, is TGTGCCAGCAGCTTAGGGGCGCTTAATACAGATACG. This codes for CASSLGALNTDT. The CDR3 reads in full as CASSLGALNTDTQYF.